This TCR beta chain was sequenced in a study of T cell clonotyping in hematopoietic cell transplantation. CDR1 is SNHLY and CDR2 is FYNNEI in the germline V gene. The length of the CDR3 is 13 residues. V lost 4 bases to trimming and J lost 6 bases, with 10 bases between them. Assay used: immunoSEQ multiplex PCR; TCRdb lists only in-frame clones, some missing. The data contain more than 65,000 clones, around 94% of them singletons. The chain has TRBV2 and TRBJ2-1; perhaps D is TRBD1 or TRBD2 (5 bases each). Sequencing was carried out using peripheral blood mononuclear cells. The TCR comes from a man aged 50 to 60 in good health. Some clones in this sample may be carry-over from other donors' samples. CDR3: CASSGGAVNEQFF. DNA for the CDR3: TGTGCCAGCAGTGGAGGGGCGGTCAATGAGCAGTTCTTC.